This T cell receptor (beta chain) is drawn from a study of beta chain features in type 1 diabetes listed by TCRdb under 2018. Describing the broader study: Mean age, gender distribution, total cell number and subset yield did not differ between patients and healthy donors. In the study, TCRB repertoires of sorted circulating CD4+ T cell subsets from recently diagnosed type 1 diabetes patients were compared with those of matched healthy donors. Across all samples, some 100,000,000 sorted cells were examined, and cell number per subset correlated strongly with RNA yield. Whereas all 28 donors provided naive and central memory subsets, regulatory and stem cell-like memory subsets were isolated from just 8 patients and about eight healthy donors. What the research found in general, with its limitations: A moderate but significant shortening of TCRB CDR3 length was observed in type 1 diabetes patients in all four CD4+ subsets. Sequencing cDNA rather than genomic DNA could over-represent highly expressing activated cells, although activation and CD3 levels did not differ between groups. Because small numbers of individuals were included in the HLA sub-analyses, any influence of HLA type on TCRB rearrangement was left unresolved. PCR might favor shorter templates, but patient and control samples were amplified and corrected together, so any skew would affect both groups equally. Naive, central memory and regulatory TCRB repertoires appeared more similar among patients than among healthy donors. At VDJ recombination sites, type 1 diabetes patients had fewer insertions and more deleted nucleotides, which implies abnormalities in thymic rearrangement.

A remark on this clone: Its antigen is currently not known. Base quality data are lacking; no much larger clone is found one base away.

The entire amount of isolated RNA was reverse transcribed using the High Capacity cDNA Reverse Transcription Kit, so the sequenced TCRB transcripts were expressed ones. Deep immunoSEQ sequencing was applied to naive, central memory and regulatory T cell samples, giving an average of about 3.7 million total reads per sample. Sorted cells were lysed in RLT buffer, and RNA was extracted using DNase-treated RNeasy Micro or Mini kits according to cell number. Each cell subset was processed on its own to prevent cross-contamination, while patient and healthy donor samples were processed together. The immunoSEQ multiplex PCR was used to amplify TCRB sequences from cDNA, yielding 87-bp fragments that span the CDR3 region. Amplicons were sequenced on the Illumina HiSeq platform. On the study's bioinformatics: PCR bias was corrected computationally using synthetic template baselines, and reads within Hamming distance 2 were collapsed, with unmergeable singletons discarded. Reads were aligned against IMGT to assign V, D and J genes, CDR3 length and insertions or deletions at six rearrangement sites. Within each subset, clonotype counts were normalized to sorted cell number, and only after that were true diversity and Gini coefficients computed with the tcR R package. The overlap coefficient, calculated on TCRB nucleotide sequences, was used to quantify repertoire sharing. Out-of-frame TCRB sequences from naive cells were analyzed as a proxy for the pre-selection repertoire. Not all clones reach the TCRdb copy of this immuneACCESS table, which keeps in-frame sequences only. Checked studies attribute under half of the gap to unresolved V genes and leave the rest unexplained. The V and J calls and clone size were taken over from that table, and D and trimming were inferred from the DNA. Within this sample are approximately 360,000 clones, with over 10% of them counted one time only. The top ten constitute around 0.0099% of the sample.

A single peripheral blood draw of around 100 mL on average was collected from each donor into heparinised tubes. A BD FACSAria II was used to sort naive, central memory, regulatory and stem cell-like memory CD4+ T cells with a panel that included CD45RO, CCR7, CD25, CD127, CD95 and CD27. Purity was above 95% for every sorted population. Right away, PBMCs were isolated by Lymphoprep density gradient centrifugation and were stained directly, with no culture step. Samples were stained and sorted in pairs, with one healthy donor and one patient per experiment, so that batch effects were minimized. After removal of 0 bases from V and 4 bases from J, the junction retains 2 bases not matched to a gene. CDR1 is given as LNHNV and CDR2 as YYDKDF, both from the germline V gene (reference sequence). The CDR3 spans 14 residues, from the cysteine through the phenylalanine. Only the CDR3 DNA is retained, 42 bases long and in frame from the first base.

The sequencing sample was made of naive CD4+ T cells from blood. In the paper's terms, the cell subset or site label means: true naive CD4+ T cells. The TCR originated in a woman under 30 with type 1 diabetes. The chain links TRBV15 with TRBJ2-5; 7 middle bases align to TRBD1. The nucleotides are TGTGCCACCAGCAGAGATAGGGGGCCAGAGACCCAGTACTTC. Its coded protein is CATSRDRGPETQYF.